Presented here are 3 T cell receptor beta chains from one specimen sequenced in a study of blood T cell repertoires in COVID-19. Repertoires were generated with immunoSEQ multiplex PCR, while TCRdb's copy carries only in-frame clones and drops some. Among about 39,000 clones listed, 75% to 90% were seen once. What was sequenced was peripheral blood. Every receptor here comes from a man between 60 and 75 years old with acute or convalescent COVID-19.

CDR3 sequence: CASIGTGNTEAFF. The CDR3 nucleotides are TGTGCCAGCATCGGGACAGGGAACACTGAAGCTTTCTTT. The chain is built from TRBV11-1 and TRBJ1-1, with TRBD1 matching 8 bases. Trimming removed 7 bases from V and 1 base from J; junction bases left unmatched: 2. The germline gives CDR1 SGHAT, CDR2 FQDESV (reference sequence). The CDR3 extends over 13 amino acids.

The genes are TRBV5-4 and TRBJ2-3; D perhaps matches TRBD2 (7 bases). The CDR3 is made up of 16 amino acids. The V end lost 6 bases, the J end lost 1 base, and 18 bases lay between the germline ends. Per germline, CDR1 SGHNT and CDR2 YYREEE (reference sequence). CDR3 bases: TGTGCCAGCACCAAAGGGGGGGGGAGAGGCACAGATACGCAGTATTTT. Its translation is CASTKGGGRGTDTQYF.

The CDR3 bases are TGTGCCAGCAGCTCACAGGTCTCTGGAAACACCATATATTTT. The encoded protein is CASSSQVSGNTIYF. The V and J genes are TRBV7-8 and TRBJ1-3; D possibly corresponds to TRBD1 (5 bases). V lost 4 bases and J 0 bases, leaving 7 bases between the germline ends. Germline CDR1 and CDR2: SGHVS and FQNEAQ. The CDR3 has 14 amino acids.